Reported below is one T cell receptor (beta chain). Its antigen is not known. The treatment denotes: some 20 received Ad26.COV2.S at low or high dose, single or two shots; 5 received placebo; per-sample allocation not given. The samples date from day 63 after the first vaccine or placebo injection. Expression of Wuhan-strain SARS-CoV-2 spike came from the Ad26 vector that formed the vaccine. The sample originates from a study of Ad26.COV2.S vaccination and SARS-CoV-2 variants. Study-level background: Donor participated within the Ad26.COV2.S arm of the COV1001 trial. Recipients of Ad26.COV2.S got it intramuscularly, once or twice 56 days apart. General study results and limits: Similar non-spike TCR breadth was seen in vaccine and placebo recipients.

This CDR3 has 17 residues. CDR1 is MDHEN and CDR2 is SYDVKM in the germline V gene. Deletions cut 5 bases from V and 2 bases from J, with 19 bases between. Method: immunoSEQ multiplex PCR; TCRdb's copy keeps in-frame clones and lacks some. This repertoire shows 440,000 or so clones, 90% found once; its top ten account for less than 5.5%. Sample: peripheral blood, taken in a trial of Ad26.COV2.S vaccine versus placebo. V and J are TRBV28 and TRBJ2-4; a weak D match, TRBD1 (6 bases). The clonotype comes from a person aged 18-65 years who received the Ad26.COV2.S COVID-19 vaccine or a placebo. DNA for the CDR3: TGTGCCAGCAGTCTCGACGAAGGGGGTCTGTCCAAAAACATTCAGTACTTC. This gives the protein CASSLDEGGLSKNIQYF.